One and the same sample provided the 14 T cell receptor beta chains below, sequenced in a study of identifying expanded T cells in peripheral blood. The data were produced by immunoSEQ multiplex PCR, yet TCRdb's version contains in-frame clones alone and is incomplete. The sample records approximately 100,000 clones, around 89% being singletons. Sequencing was performed on blood. The receptors derive from a person aged 18 to 70 in good health.

This clone was recorded once. The rearrangement links TRBV30 to TRBJ2-3, with D possibly being TRBD2 (6 bases). The CDR3 has 15 residues. Trimming shortened V by 3 bases and J by 6 bases, and 19 bases separated the two germline ends. The V gene's germline CDR1 is GTSNPN and CDR2 SVGIG (reference sequence). The CDR3 is CAWSEGGRLSDTQYF. CDR3 nucleotide sequence: TGTGCCTGGAGCGAAGGAGGGAGACTGTCGGATACGCAGTATTTT.

This sequence joins TRBV7-9 and TRBJ2-5; TRBD1 is a possible D gene (5 bases). Germline V lookup: CDR1 SEHNR, CDR2 FQNEAQ (reference sequence). This CDR3 spans 16 amino acids. V was clipped by 5 bases and J by 5 bases, with 21 bases between them. The CDR3 region is CASSVGLGAPRETQYF. Written as DNA, the CDR3 is TGTGCCAGCAGCGTGGGGCTAGGTGCCCCCCGGGAGACCCAGTACTTC.

The chain recombines TRBV28 with TRBJ1-4; 11 nucleotides agree with TRBD1. Germline CDR1 reads MDHEN; CDR2 reads SYDVKM. V shed 10 bases, J shed 6 bases, and the junction held 13 bases outside the gene matches. The CDR3 runs to 16 residues. The CDR3 DNA reads TGTGCCACCCAGCCTACACCGGGACAGGGGGATGAAAAACTGTTTTTT. This gives the protein CATQPTPGQGDEKLFF.

The gene calls are TRBV23-1 and TRBJ2-5; 7 bases match TRBD1. Being an ORF, TRBV23-1 has a function that is uncertain. The V and J ends lost 8 bases and 5 bases, in that order; junction bases with no gene match: 14. This CDR3 has 15 amino acids. This CDR3 is CASPPRGSRGETQYF. CDR3 bases: TGCGCCAGCCCCCCCAGGGGGTCCAGGGGGGAGACCCAGTACTTC.

This clone showed up just once. This chain uses TRBV7-8 with TRBJ1-5; D is unresolved. The CDR3 runs 18 residues. CDR1 and CDR2 (germline): SGHVS, FQNEAQ. Trimming left V 5 bases short and J 0 bases short, with 20 bases between. CDR3 bases: TGTGCCAGCAGCATAAACCGGGCCATAGTTTATAGCAATCAGCCCCAGCATTTT. Protein product: CASSINRAIVYSNQPQHF.

This chain joins TRBV20-1 and TRBJ1-5; D is possibly TRBD1 (6 bases). Germline V gene lookup returns CDR1 DFQATT and CDR2 SNEGSKA (reference sequence). There are 10 residues in the CDR3. Trimming took 7 bases from V and 11 from J, leaving 12 bases between them. The CDR3 bases are TGCAGTGTAAGAAGGACAGCCCAGCATTTT. Residues: CSVRRTAQHF.

This chain connects TRBV4-3 to TRBJ2-7; D is possibly TRBD1 (6 bases). Trimming took off 0 bases at V and 0 bases at J, with 18 bases between the two ends. Germline CDR1 LGHNA, CDR2 YSLEER. The CDR3 extends over 18 amino acids. The CDR3 loop is CASSQDLSGRTVSYEQYF. The CDR3 DNA reads TGCGCCAGCAGCCAAGATCTATCGGGGCGGACAGTCTCCTACGAGCAGTACTTC.

The CDR3 region has the DNA TGTGCCAGCAAACCCGGAGTGAACACTGAAGCTTTCTTT. Translating it yields CASKPGVNTEAFF. The V call is TRBV27, the J call TRBJ1-1; D unresolved. The CDR3 totals 13 residues. Trimming pared 7 bases from V and 0 bases from J, leaving 9 bases between. Germline V gene lookup returns CDR1 MNHEY and CDR2 SMNVEV (reference sequence).

The chain joins TRBV7-2 to TRBJ1-1, with 8 positions matching TRBD1. This CDR3 region has 14 residues. The J segment lost 8 bases and the V segment lost 1 base, leaving 6 bases of the junction unmatched. Germline CDR1 is SGHTA and CDR2 is FQGNSA. This CDR3 is CASSLDSRDREAFF. As DNA, the CDR3 is TGTGCCAGCAGCTTAGACAGCCGGGACAGGGAAGCTTTCTTT.

V usage is TRBV6-5 and J usage is TRBJ2-7, with D possibly being TRBD1 (6 bases). The V and J ends lost 10 bases and 0 bases respectively, with 16 bases between them. The germline gives CDR1 MNHEY, CDR2 SVGAGI. The CDR3 extends over 14 amino acids. Written as DNA, the CDR3 is TGTGCCACCTGCCTAGGGGGTAACTCCTACGAGCAGTACTTC. Translation gives CATCLGGNSYEQYF.

V gene TRBV2 combines with J gene TRBJ2-1; the D is unclear. Germline V gene lookup returns CDR1 SNHLY and CDR2 FYNNEI. Trimming stripped 6 bases from V and 6 bases from J, with 12 bases between. This CDR3 has 13 residues. The CDR3 loop is CASRRIESNEQFF. The DNA for the CDR3 is TGTGCCAGCAGACGGATCGAATCCAATGAGCAGTTCTTC.

The J gene is TRBJ1-1, the V gene TRBV5-1; D remains unclear. Per the germline V gene, CDR1 is SGHRS and CDR2 is YFSETQ. Between the trimmed V and J ends, which lost 0 bases and 1 base, there was a span of 7 bases. This CDR3 comprises 14 residues. Written as DNA, the CDR3 is TGCGCCAGCAGCTTGGTTGCACAGAACACTGAAGCTTTCTTT. Translating gives CASSLVAQNTEAFF.

This chain uses TRBV6-1 with TRBJ2-6, with no clear D. This CDR3 region has 15 residues. Germline values: CDR1 MNHNS, CDR2 SASEGT. Trimming stripped 2 bases from V and 0 bases from J, with 5 bases between. CDR3 bases: TGTGCCAGCAGTGAAAACAGCTCTGGGGCCAACGTCCTGACTTTC. Its translation is CASSENSSGANVLTF.

This clone was recorded once. The junction and the germline gene differ at one end; a read error may be behind it. The genes are TRBV5-6 and TRBJ2-7; no definite D call. The CDR3 loop spans 15 amino acids. Germline loops: CDR1 SGHDT, CDR2 YYEEEE. CDR3 sequence (DNA): TGTGCCAGCAGCCGTCTGGCAGGAAAAAGTTACGGGCAGTACTTC. Amino acid sequence: CASSRLAGKSYGQYF. The entire variable domain, with the rest obtained from reference TRBV5-6 and TRBJ2-7, is as follows: DAGVTQSPTHLIKTRGQQVTLRCSPKSGHDTVSWYQQALGQGPQFIFQYYEEEERQRGNFPDRFSGHQFPNYSSELNVNALLLGDSALYLCASSRLAGKSYGQYFGPGTRLTVT.